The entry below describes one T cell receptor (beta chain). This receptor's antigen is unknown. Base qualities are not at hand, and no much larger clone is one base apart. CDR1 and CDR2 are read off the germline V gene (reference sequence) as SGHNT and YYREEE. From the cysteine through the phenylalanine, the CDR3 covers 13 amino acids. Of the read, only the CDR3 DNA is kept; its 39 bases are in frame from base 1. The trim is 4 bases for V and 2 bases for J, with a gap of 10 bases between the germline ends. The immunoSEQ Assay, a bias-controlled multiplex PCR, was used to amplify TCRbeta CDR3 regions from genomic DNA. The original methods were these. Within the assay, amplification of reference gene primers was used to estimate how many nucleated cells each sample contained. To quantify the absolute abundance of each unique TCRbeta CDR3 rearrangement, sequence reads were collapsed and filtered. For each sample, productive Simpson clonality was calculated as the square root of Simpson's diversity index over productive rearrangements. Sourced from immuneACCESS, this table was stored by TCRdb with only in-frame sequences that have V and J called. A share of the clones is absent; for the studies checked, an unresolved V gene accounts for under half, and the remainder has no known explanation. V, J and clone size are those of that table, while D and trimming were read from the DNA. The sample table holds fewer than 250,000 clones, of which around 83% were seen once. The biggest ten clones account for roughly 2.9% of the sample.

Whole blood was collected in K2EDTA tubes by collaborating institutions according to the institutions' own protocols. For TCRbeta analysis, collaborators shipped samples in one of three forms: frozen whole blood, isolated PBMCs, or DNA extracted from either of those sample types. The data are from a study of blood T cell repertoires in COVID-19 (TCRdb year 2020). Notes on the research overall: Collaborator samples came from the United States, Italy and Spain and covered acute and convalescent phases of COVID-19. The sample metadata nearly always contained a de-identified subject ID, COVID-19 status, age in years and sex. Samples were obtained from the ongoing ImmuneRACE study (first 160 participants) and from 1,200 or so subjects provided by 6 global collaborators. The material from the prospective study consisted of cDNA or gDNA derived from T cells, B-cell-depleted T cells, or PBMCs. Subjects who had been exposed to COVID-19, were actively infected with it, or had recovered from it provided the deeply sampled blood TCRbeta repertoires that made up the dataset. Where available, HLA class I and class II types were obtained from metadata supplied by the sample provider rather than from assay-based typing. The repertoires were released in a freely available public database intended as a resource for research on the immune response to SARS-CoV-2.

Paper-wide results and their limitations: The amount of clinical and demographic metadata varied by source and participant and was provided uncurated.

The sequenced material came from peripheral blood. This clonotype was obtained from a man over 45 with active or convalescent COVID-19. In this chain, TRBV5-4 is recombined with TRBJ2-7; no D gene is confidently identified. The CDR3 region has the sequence CASSQGGAYEQYF. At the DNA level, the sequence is TGTGCCAGCAGCCAAGGCGGAGCCTACGAGCAGTACTTC.